This entry features one TCR beta chain sequence. It has no known antigen specificity. No much larger clone is present one base from it, and per-base qualities are unavailable. The sample originates from a study of T cells in localized non-small cell lung cancer (dated by TCRdb to about 2020). In the study overall: The study analyzed T cell repertoires of about 230 early-stage NSCLC patients, comparing tumors and uninvolved tumor-adjacent lungs. A mean age of roughly 66 years was recorded for the NSCLC patients, of whom roughly 130 were male and about 100 were female. The cohort consisted of roughly 240 treatment-naive NSCLC patients whose localized lung tumors had been resected.

What the work shows at the level of the full study, not this receptor alone: Because multi-region tumor sequencing was not performed, intratumor heterogeneity could not be ruled out. Because the study design was exploratory, TCR variables were selected using unadjusted p-values without false-discovery rate correction. A median of around 57 of the top 100 tumor clones were detected in paired uninvolved adjacent lung, and 28 of these tumor clones were also found among the top 100 clones of the paired uninvolved adjacent lung. Higher blood T cell density associated with longer overall survival, while higher adjacent-lung clonality associated with shorter survival. The highest T cell clonality was observed in uninvolved tumor-adjacent lung, where clonality exceeded that of tumor, suggesting that antigenic responses were more focused in uninvolved tumor-adjacent lung.

TCR beta CDR3 regions were sequenced from DNA using the immunoSEQ Assay. Regarding the original processing steps: T cell density was computed as TCR beta template counts normalized to usable DNA estimated by amplifying housekeeping genes. Richness was estimated with the preseqR package, extrapolating to 400,000 templates for PBMC samples and 120,000 templates for tissue samples. Clonality was calculated as one minus Pielou's evenness. Differential abundance testing on productive amino-acid clonotypes, with a minimum total count of 5 and an alpha of 0.1, was used to identify tissue-enriched TCRs. Repertoire overlap between compartments was quantified with the Jaccard Index and Morisita Overlap Index. GLIPH clustered TCR beta CDR3s with public tetramer-defined viral CDR3s; viral motifs required at least three viral sequences plus V-gene enrichment. This is the immuneACCESS table as TCRdb keeps it, with only in-frame sequences that have V and J called. A part of the clones is gone; compared with another copy, unresolved V genes explain less than half, and the rest is unexplained. That table gives V, J and clone size, and the DNA gave D and trimming. In all, the sample holds 55,000 to 80,000 clones, and approximately 84% of those were seen once. Of the sample, around an eighth falls within the top ten clones.

At diagnosis, tumor, uninvolved tumor-adjacent lung and peripheral blood were collected and then preserved as a mix of FFPE and fresh-frozen material. For TCR repertoire profiling, blood samples were analyzed as peripheral blood mononuclear cells. The germline V gene specifies LGHNA as CDR1 and YNFKEQ as CDR2. V loses 0 bases of germline sequence and J loses 6 bases, and the interval between the two ends is 23 bases. The CDR3 runs 18 residues from the cysteine to the phenylalanine. The CDR3 DNA has 54 bases and is translated from base 1. Sequenced material: peripheral blood, taken before any cancer treatment. The source of this sequence is a female donor of 60 years or more with stage I lung adenocarcinoma. The chain is made from TRBV4-2 and TRBJ1-2; the D gene cannot be named for sure. The CDR3 in this case is CASSQDGNSQDPLDGYTF. In nucleotide form, the sequence is TGTGCCAGCAGCCAAGATGGAAACAGTCAGGATCCTTTGGATGGCTACACCTTC.